The 27 T cell receptor beta chains reported below all come from one sample, sequenced in a study of T cells in Graves' hyperthyroidism and ophthalmopathy. From RNA transcripts, TCR beta CDR3 regions were amplified. When the TCR CDR3 underwent first-round RT-PCR, the HTBI primer set was used. TCRdb called the multiplex PCR reads again in MiXCR, with one record for every CDR3 protein. The sample yields about 540,000 distinct CDR3 sequences, 46% seen once. The sequencing sample was made of peripheral blood or thyroid tissue (not recorded which). These receptor sequences come from a young woman with Graves' hyperthyroidism.

The sample holds one count of this clonotype. The gene calls are TRBV2 and TRBJ1-2; 7 positions match TRBD1. The J segment lost 6 bases and the V segment lost 6 bases, leaving 16 bases of the junction unmatched. Germline V gene sequence: CDR1 SNHLY, CDR2 FYNNEI. This CDR3 has 16 residues. As DNA, the CDR3 is TGTGCCAGCAGCCAAGAGGGGGTGACAGGGTTTGATGGCTACACCTTC. It codes for CASSQEGVTGFDGYTF. The full variable domain, in which reference TRBV2 and TRBJ1-2 provide the parts outside the CDR3, is EPEVTQTPSHQVTQMGQEVILRCVPISNHLYFYWYRQILGQKVEFLVSFYNNEISEKSEIFDDQFSVERPDGSNFTLKIRSTKLEDSAMYFCASSQEGVTGFDGYTFGSGTRLTVV.

The table lists this clonotype with a few counts. The genes are TRBV15 and TRBJ1-2; 7 nucleotides align to TRBD1. With V trimmed by 5 bases and J by 8 bases, 5 bases remained unmatched. The CDR3 extends over 12 amino acids. Germline V lookup: CDR1 LNHNV, CDR2 YYDKDF (reference sequence). Written as DNA, the CDR3 is TGTGCCACCAGCTCTCAGGGGGTCGGCTACACCTTC. Its translation: CATSSQGVGYTF.

CDR3 coding DNA: TGTGCCAGCAGCTTGAGTGGCGGGAGGGCCAGGGAGACCCAGTACTTC. This sequence encodes CASSLSGGRARETQYF. The V and J genes are TRBV5-4 and TRBJ2-5, with 9 bases fitting TRBD2. Germline V CDR1 and CDR2: SGHNT, YYREEE (reference sequence). V trimming: 1 base; J trimming: 5 bases; junction bases outside the gene matches: 9. The CDR3 extends over 16 amino acids.

In its sample, this clonotype was seen many times. This rearrangement joins TRBV7-2 to TRBJ1-2, with TRBD1 as a possible D gene (5 bases). The CDR3 length is 15 residues. Germline V CDR1 and CDR2: SGHTA, FQGNSA. Trimming stripped 3 bases from V and 8 bases from J, with 19 bases between. The DNA for the CDR3 is TGTGCCAGCAGCTTGTGGATCACTCAGGGAGAAGGCTACACCTTC. This encodes CASSLWITQGEGYTF. The variable domain in full, with the rest retrieved from reference TRBV7-2 and TRBJ1-2, is GAGVSQSPSNKVTEKGKDVELRCDPISGHTALYWYRQSLGQGLEFLIYFQGNSAPDKSGLPSDRFSAERTGGSVSTLTIQRTQQEDSAVYLCASSLWITQGEGYTFGSGTRLTVV.

The chain couples TRBV20-1 to TRBJ1-1, with 11 nucleotides matching TRBD1. Per the germline V gene, CDR1 is DFQATT and CDR2 is SNEGSKA (reference sequence). V gave up 0 bases and J gave up 6 bases; unmatched junction bases: 15. CDR3 length equals 18 residues. In nucleotides, the CDR3 is TGCAGTGCTAGAGATCTAGATAGGACAGGGGGCTTTGGGGCTGAAGCTTTCTTT. It encodes CSARDLDRTGGFGAEAFF.

This clonotype came up a few times. At one end, the junction sequence differs from germline, possibly due to a read error. The CDR3 region has the DNA TGTGCCAGCAGTGCCTCAGCCGAGGGGACTGAAGCTTTCTTT. It yields the protein CASSASAEGTEAFF. V is TRBV10-3 and J is TRBJ1-1; tentative D call: TRBD1 (5 bases). The CDR3 has 14 residues. Germline CDR1 reads ENHRY; CDR2 reads SYGVKD.

Only one count was recorded for this clonotype. This chain connects TRBV10-3 to TRBJ2-5, with 10 nucleotides matching TRBD1. This CDR3 contains 14 residues. J gave up 6 bases and V 10 bases, and 11 bases lay outside the gene matches. Germline-derived CDR1 and CDR2 are ENHRY and SYGVKD. The CDR3 loop is CATATGGAWKTQYF. The CDR3 nucleotides read TGTGCCACCGCGACAGGGGGCGCATGGAAGACCCAGTACTTC.

This chain connects TRBV20-1 to TRBJ2-7, with 8 bases identical to TRBD2. This CDR3 is built from 14 residues. Germline CDR1 DFQATT, CDR2 SNEGSKA (reference sequence). With 0 bases clipped from V and 4 bases from J, the junction kept 5 bases outside the gene matches. Written as DNA, the CDR3 is TGCAGTGCTAGAGATAACCTAGCGGGTTACGAGCAGTACTTC. Its translation: CSARDNLAGYEQYF.

The chain links TRBV7-8 to TRBJ2-6, with TRBD1 matching 8 bases. Germline loops: CDR1 SGHVS, CDR2 FQNEAQ. V gave up 3 bases and J gave up 2 bases; unmatched junction bases: 3. There are 16 residues in the CDR3. The CDR3 is CASSFRGRTGANVLTF. The CDR3 DNA reads as TGTGCCAGCAGCTTCAGGGGGCGAACTGGGGCCAACGTCCTGACTTTC.

As concerns this clonotype: A much bigger clone sits one base away, suggesting this may be a read error. The chain joins TRBV20-1 to TRBJ1-3; 11 nucleotides match TRBD1. The CDR3 is made up of 15 amino acids. Per the germline V gene, CDR1 is DFQATT and CDR2 is SNEGSKA (reference sequence). CDR3 bases: TGCAGCGTCAGTTCGGACAGGGGGCTTGGAAACACCATATATTTT. Its protein is CSVSSDRGLGNTIYF.

About this clonotype itself: Mismatch with germline at one junction end may stem from a read error. The rearrangement joins TRBV2 to TRBJ2-5; TRBD1 matches 7 bases. Germline CDR1 SNHLY, CDR2 FYNNEI. The CDR3 spans 10 residues. CDR3 residues: CARGKTGRDF. The CDR3 nucleotides are TGTGCCAGGGGGAAGACAGGGAGAGACTTC.

This clonotype has ten or more counts. The chain is built from TRBV29-1 and TRBJ1-2; D is possibly TRBD1 (6 bases). V shed 4 bases and J shed 3 bases, with 15 bases lying between them. The length of the CDR3 is 14 residues. Looked up from germline, CDR1 is SQVTM and CDR2 is ANQGSEA. CDR3: CSVANTGTYYGYTF. CDR3 nucleotide sequence: TGCAGCGTTGCAAATACCGGGACATACTATGGCTACACCTTC.

The rearrangement links TRBV7-2 to TRBJ2-2, with a possible D match to TRBD1 (5 bases). This CDR3 spans 16 amino acids. V dropped 2 bases and J dropped 3 bases, with 13 bases sitting between them. The germline gives CDR1 SGHTA, CDR2 FQGNSA. CDR3 sequence reads: CASSLKLPGYTGELFF. The CDR3 DNA is TGTGCCAGCAGCTTAAAACTGCCAGGGTACACCGGGGAGCTGTTTTTT.

There are a few counts of this clonotype. The junction departs from the called germline gene at one end, perhaps through a read error. The V gene is TRBV15, the J gene TRBJ2-7, with 8 bases lining up with TRBD2. Germline V CDR1 and CDR2: LNHNV, YYDKDF (reference sequence). The CDR3 totals 13 residues. The CDR3 here is CASSHGGRNEQYF. The CDR3 coding sequence is TGTGCCAGCAGCCACGGCGGGAGGAACGAGCAGTACTTC.

This clonotype was seen ten or more times. This CDR3 reads CASSVNRVNTEAFF. CDR3 in DNA: TGTGCCAGCAGTGTGAACAGGGTGAACACTGAAGCTTTCTTT. This sequence joins TRBV2 and TRBJ1-1; D may be TRBD1 (6 bases). CDR3 length: 14 amino acids. CDR1 and CDR2 (germline): SNHLY, FYNNEI. V was trimmed by 4 bases and J by 0 bases, leaving 9 bases between them.

This chain uses TRBV29-1 with TRBJ1-2, with TRBD1 identical over 7 bases. Germline assignment: CDR1 SQVTM and CDR2 ANQGSEA. With V trimmed by 7 bases and J by 4 bases, 9 bases remained unmatched. This CDR3 is built from 13 residues. CDR3 coding DNA: TGCAGCGCAGCCGGGACAGCTCGCTATGGCTACACCTTC. This sequence encodes CSAAGTARYGYTF.

The rearrangement joins TRBV19 to TRBJ1-1; D is uncertain. CDR3 length: 10 residues. Per germline, CDR1 LNHDA and CDR2 SQIVND (reference sequence). V shed 11 bases and J shed 4 bases, with 8 bases lying between them. The CDR3 is CAWRRTEAFF. Here the CDR3 DNA reads TGTGCCTGGAGGCGCACTGAAGCTTTCTTT.

CDR3 sequence reads: CSARDGRDTEAFF. CDR3 nucleotides: TGCAGTGCTAGGGACGGGAGAGACACTGAAGCTTTCTTT. The J gene is TRBJ1-1, the V gene TRBV20-1; no firm D call. Germline values: CDR1 DFQATT, CDR2 SNEGSKA (reference sequence). The CDR3 totals 13 residues. The V end was cut by 3 bases, the J end by 3 bases, with 11 bases between.

As regards this clonotype: This may come from a read error, since a much larger clone is one base off. The CDR3 end shows no conserved phenylalanine or tryptophan, and so a read error is likely. The genes are TRBV29-1 and TRBJ1-2; D is unclear. V dropped 7 bases and J dropped 4 bases, with 13 bases sitting between them. Germline CDR1 reads SQVTM; CDR2 reads ANQGSEA. CDR3 length equals 12 residues. CDR3 bases: TGCAGCGCCCGCTATTGGGGCTATGGCTACACCCTC. It yields the protein CSARYWGYGYTL.

J is TRBJ1-6 and V is TRBV11-2; D unclear. Trimming stripped 5 bases from V and 7 bases from J, with 18 bases between. This CDR3 comprises 16 residues. Germline lookup yields CDR1 SGHAT and CDR2 FQNNGV. The DNA of the CDR3 is TGTGCCAGCAGCCGTGCTAGAGTGGGCACCAATTCACCCCTCCACTTT. Translation gives CASSRARVGTNSPLHF.

This clonotype was seen only a few times. The chain uses TRBV9 and TRBJ1-2, with unresolved D. V shed 5 bases and J shed 4 bases, with 12 bases lying between them. The CDR3 has 13 amino acids. From germline, CDR1 is SGDLS and CDR2 YYNGEE. The CDR3 protein is CASSTYDGYGYTF. Here the CDR3 DNA reads TGTGCCAGCAGTACGTACGACGGCTATGGCTACACCTTC.

The sample holds one count of this clonotype. Compared with germline, one end of the junction differs, possibly owing to a read error. The rearrangement joins TRBV2 to TRBJ2-1, with TRBD2 matching 15 bases. The CDR3 is made up of 14 amino acids. CDR1 is SNHLY, CDR2 FYNNEI, per germline. The CDR3 DNA reads as TGTGCCACCAGTGGACTAGCGGGAGGGCTGAAGCAGTTCTTC. Its protein product is CATSGLAGGLKQFF.

The J gene is TRBJ2-7, the V gene TRBV12-3 or TRBV12-4; D may be TRBD1 (5 bases). V was trimmed by 7 bases and J by 2 bases, leaving 9 bases between them. CDR3 length: 12 amino acids. CDR3: CASTQGTYEQYF. The CDR3 DNA sequence: TGTGCCAGCACCCAGGGAACCTACGAGCAGTACTTC.

This clonotype turned up a few times. The chain joins TRBV7-9 to TRBJ1-4; D not certain. CDR1 is SEHNR and CDR2 is FQNEAQ in the germline V gene (reference sequence). The V end lost 5 bases, the J end lost 7 bases, and 14 bases lay between the germline ends. The CDR3 extends over 14 amino acids. The CDR3 region has the DNA TGTGCCAGCAGCACCCCTTTCGAGGTTGAAAAACTGTTTTTT. Translated: CASSTPFEVEKLFF.

This chain joins TRBV19 and TRBJ1-5, with a weak D call TRBD1 (6 bases). Germline loops: CDR1 LNHDA, CDR2 SQIVND (reference sequence). The CDR3 sequence is 16 residues long. V was shortened by 5 bases and J by 4 bases, with 18 bases between the two germline ends. CDR3 DNA: TGTGCCAGTAGTTACAGGGTTTATGTGGCAAATCAGCCCCAGCATTTT. Translating it yields CASSYRVYVANQPQHF. Full variable domain (remainder filled in from reference TRBV19 and TRBJ1-5): DGGITQSPKYLFRKEGQNVTLSCEQNLNHDAMYWYRQDPGQGLRLIYYSQIVNDFQKGDIAEGYSVSREKKESFPLTVTSAQKNPTAFYLCASSYRVYVANQPQHFGDGTRLSIL.

Concerning this clonotype itself: A junction boundary mismatches the germline segment, possibly from a read error. The rearrangement links TRBV7-7 to TRBJ2-1; possible D gene TRBD2, 5 bases. Germline loops: CDR1 SSHAT, CDR2 FNYEAQ (reference sequence). CDR3 length: 13 residues. The CDR3 DNA follows: TGTGCTAGCAGCTTAGCGTACCTAAGTGAGCAGTTCTTC. Residues: CASSLAYLSEQFF.

This clonotype was seen many times. V gene TRBV15 combines with J gene TRBJ2-7; maybe TRBD2 (6 bases). Germline CDR1 LNHNV, CDR2 YYDKDF (reference sequence). Trimming left V 5 bases short and J 3 bases short, with 14 bases between. The CDR3 length is 14 residues. Here the CDR3 DNA reads TGTGCCACCAGCGCGGCCTCGACTAGCTACGAGCAGTACTTC. Amino acids: CATSAASTSYEQYF.